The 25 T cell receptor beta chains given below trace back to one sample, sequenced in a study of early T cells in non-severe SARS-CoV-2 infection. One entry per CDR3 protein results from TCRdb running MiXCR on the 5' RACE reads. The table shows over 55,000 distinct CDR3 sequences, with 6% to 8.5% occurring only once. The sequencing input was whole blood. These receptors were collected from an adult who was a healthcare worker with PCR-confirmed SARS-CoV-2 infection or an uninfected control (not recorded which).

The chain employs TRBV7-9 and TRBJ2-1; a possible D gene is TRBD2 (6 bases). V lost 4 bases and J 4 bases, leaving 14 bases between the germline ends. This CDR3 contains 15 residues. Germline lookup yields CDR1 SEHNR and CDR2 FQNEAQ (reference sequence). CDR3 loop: CASSSRGKLYNEQFF. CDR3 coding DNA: TGTGCCAGCAGCTCCCGCGGGAAACTGTACAATGAGCAGTTCTTC.

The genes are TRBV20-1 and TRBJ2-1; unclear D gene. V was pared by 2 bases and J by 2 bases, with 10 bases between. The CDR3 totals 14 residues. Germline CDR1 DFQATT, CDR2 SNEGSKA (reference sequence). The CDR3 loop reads CSARWAVAYNEQFF. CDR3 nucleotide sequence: TGCAGTGCTAGATGGGCAGTGGCCTACAATGAGCAGTTCTTC.

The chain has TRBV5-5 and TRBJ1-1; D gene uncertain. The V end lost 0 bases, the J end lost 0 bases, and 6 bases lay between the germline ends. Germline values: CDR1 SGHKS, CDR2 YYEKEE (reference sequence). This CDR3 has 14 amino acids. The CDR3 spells CASSLVGMNTEAFF. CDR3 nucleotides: TGTGCCAGCAGCTTGGTGGGCATGAACACTGAAGCTTTCTTT.

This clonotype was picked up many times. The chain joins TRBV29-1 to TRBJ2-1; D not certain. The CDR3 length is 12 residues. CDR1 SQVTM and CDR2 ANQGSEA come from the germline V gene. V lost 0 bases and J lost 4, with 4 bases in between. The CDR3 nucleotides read TGCAGCGTTGAAGAGACGTACAATGAGCAGTTCTTC. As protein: CSVEETYNEQFF.

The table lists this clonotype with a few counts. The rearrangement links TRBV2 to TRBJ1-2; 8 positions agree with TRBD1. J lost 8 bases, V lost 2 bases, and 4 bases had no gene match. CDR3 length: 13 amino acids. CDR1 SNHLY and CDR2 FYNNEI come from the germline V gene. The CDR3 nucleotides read TGTGCCAGCAGTGAACAGGGGGCGGGCGGCTACACCTTC. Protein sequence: CASSEQGAGGYTF.

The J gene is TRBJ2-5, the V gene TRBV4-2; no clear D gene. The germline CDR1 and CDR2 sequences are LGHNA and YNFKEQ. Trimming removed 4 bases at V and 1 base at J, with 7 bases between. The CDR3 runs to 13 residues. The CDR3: CASSLTFQETQYF. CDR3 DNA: TGTGCCAGCAGCCTCACCTTCCAAGAGACCCAGTACTTC.

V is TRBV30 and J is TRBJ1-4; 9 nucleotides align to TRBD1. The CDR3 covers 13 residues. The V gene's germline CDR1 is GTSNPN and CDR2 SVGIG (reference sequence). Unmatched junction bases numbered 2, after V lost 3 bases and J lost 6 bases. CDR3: CAWRDRGYEKLFF. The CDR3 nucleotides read TGTGCCTGGAGGGACAGGGGTTATGAAAAACTGTTTTTT.

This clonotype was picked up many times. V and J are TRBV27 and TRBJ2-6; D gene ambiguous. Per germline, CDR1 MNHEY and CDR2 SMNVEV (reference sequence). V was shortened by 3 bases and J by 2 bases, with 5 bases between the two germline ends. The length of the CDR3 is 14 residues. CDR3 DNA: TGTGCCAGCAGTTTCTCGACTGGGGCCAACGTCCTGACTTTC. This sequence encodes CASSFSTGANVLTF.

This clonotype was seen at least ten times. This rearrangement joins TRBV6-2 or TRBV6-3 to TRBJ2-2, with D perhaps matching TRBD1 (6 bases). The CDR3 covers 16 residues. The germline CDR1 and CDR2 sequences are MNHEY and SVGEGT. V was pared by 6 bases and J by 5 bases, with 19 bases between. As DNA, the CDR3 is TGTGCCAGCAGCCCCAGGGGAGCGGAGGCTACCGGGGAGCTGTTTTTT. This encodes CASSPRGAEATGELFF.

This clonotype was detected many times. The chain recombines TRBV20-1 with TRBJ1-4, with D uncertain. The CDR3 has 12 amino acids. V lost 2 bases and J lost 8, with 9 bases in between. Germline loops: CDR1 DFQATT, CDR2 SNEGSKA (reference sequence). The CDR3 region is CSARLRTEKLFF. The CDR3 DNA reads TGCAGTGCTAGACTCCGGACCGAAAAACTGTTTTTT.

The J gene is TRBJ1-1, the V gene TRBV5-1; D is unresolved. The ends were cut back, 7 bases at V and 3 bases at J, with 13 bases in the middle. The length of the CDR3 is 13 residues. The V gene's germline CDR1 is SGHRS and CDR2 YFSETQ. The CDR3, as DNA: TGCGCCAGCTGTTTTTCAGTAGACACTGAAGCTTTCTTT. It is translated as CASCFSVDTEAFF.

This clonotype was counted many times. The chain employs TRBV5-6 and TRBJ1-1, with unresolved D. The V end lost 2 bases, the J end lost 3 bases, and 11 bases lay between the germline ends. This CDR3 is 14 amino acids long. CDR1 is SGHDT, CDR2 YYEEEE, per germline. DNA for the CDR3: TGTGCCAGCAGCTTAGGTACAGCTCACACTGAAGCTTTCTTT. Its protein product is CASSLGTAHTEAFF.

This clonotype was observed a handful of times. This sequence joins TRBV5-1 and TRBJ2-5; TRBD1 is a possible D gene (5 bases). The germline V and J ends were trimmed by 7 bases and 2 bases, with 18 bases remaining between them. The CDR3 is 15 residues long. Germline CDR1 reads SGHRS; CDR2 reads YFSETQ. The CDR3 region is CASAPDRQPQETQYF. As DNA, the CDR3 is TGCGCCAGCGCGCCGGACCGACAGCCTCAAGAGACCCAGTACTTC.

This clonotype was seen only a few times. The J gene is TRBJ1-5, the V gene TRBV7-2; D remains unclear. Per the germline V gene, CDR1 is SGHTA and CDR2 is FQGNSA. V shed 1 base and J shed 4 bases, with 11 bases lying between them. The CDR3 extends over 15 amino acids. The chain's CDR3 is CASSLELGRNQPQHF. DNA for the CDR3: TGTGCCAGCAGCTTAGAACTGGGGAGAAATCAGCCCCAGCATTTT.

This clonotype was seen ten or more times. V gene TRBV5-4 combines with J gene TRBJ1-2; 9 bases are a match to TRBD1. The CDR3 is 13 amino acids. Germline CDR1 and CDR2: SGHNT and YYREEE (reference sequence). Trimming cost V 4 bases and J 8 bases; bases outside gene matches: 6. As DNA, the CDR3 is TGTGCCAGCAGCCGGGACAGGGTAAGAGGCTACACCTTC. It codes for CASSRDRVRGYTF.

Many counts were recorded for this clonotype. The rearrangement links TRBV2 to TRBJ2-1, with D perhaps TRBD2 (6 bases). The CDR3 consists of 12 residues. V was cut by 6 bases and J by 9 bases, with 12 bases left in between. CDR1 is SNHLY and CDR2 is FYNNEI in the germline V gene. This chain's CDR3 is CASRTSLLEQFF. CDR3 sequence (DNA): TGTGCCAGCAGAACTAGCTTGCTTGAGCAGTTCTTC.

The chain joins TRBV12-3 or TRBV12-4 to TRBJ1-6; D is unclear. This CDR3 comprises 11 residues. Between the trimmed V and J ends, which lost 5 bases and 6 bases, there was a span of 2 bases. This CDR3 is CASSLNSPLHF. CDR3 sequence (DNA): TGTGCCAGCAGTCTTAATTCACCCCTCCACTTT.

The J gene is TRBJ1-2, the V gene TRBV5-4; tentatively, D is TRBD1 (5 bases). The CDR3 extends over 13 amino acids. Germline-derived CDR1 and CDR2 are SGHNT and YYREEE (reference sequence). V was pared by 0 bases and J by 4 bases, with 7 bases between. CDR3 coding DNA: TGTGCCAGCAGCTTGGGACAGATCTATGGCTACACCTTC. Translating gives CASSLGQIYGYTF.

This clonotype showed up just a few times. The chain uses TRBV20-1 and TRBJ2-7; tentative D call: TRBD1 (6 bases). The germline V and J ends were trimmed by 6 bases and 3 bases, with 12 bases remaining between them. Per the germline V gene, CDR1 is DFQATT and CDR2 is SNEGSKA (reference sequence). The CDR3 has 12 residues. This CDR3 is CSADSPNYEQYF. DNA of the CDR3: TGCAGTGCGGACAGTCCAAACTACGAGCAGTACTTC.

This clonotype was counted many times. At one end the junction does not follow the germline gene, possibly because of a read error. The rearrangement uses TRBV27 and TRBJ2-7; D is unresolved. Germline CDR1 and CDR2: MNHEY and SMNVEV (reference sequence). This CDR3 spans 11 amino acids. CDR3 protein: CASSYSHEQYF. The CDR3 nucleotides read TGTGCCAGCAGTTACTCCCACGAGCAGTACTTC.

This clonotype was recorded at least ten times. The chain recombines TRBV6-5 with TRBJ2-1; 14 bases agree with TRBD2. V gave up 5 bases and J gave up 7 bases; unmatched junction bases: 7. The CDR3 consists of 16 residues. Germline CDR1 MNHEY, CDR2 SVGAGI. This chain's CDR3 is CASSQARTSGRNEQFF. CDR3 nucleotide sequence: TGTGCCAGCAGTCAGGCACGGACTAGCGGGAGGAATGAGCAGTTCTTC.

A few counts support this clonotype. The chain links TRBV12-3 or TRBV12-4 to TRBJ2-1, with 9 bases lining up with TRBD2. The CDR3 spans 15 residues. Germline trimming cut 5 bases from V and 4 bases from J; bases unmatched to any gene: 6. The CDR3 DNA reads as TGTGCCAGCAGTCCGGTAGCGGGAGCTTACAATGAGCAGTTCTTC. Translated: CASSPVAGAYNEQFF.

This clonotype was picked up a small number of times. Here the CDR3 reads CSASHSGSGYNEQFF. CDR3 coding DNA: TGCAGTGCCTCTCATAGCGGGAGCGGGTACAATGAGCAGTTCTTC. The chain recombines TRBV20-1 with TRBJ2-1; 9 positions agree with TRBD2. Germline V gives CDR1 DFQATT, CDR2 SNEGSKA (reference sequence). Trimming removed 6 bases from V and 4 bases from J; junction bases left unmatched: 10. This CDR3 has 15 residues.

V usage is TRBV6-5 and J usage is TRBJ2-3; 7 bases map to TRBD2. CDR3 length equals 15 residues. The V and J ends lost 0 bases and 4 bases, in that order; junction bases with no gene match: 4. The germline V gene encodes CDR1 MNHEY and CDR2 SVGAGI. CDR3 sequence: CASSYSLAPADTQYF. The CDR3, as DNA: TGTGCCAGCAGTTACTCACTAGCGCCGGCAGATACGCAGTATTTT.

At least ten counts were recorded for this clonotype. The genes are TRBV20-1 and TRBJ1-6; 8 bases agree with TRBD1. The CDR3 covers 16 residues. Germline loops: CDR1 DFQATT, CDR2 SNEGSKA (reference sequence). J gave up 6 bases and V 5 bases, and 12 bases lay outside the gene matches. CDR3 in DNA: TGCAGTGCTTTCCTCCTCAGGGGGCCCATTAATTCACCCCTCCACTTT. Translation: CSAFLLRGPINSPLHF.